This entry features one T cell receptor beta chain sequence. Its target is unknown. The data derive from a study of Graves' ophthalmopathy and Graves' hyperthyroidism. Study conclusions and caveats: Blood also held most thyroid clonotypes expanded above 0.001 frequency. Using a 13-signature model, the authors split ophthalmopathy from stable hyperthyroidism, with 85% to 90% sensitivity and approximately 81% specificity.

Germline lookup yields CDR1 SGHRS and CDR2 YFSETQ. V was trimmed by 4 bases and J by 3 bases, leaving 14 bases between them. This CDR3 has 15 residues. Amplification targeted the TCR beta CDR3 regions, with RNA transcripts as the source material. HTBI primers were used in a first-round RT-PCR, which preceded a second-round multiplex PCR. TCRdb re-called the multiplex PCR reads through MiXCR, storing one row per CDR3 protein. Of 300,000 to 400,000 distinct CDR3 sequences listed, about 15% are singletons. This TCR came from an adult woman with stable Graves' hyperthyroidism. The chain uses TRBV5-1 and TRBJ2-1, with D unclear. Sample: peripheral blood. CDR3 protein: CASSPQVGNYNEQFF. CDR3 nucleotides: TGCGCCAGCAGCCCTCAAGTCGGTAACTACAATGAGCAGTTCTTC.